This TCR beta chain stems from a study of T cells in Graves' hyperthyroidism and ophthalmopathy. Study-level results: Ophthalmopathy could be told apart from stable hyperthyroidism with a 13 V-J model.

Graves' hyperthyroidism was deemed stable given no ophthalmopathy progression within 18 months. Lactation, pregnancy, other autoimmune disease or uncontrolled infection excluded patients. Fresh 10 ml peripheral blood yielded PBMCs. This clonotype was found many times. The antigen remains unidentified. Amplified regions were TCR beta CDR3 sequences from RNA transcripts. HTBI primers were the set used in a first-round RT-PCR of the TCR CDR3. One entry per CDR3 protein results from TCRdb running MiXCR on the multiplex PCR reads. The table includes around 350,000 distinct CDR3 sequences, 19% detected once. V lost 3 bases, J lost 3 bases, and 2 bases stayed unmatched. This CDR3 has 13 residues. Germline V lookup: CDR1 SGHRS, CDR2 YFSETQ.

The TCR was taken from a woman under 30 with Graves' hyperthyroidism. The sample was blood. The chain joins TRBV5-1 to TRBJ1-1, with 7 positions matching TRBD1. This CDR3 is CASSSQGDTEAFF. CDR3 nucleotide sequence: TGCGCCAGCAGCTCTCAGGGGGACACTGAAGCTTTCTTT.